A selection of T cell receptor beta chains follows, all from one sample in a study of CD8 T cells in Susac syndrome. One entry per CDR3 protein results from TCRdb running MiXCR on the immunoSEQ multiplex PCR reads. The data contain 250,000 to 300,000 distinct CDR3 sequences, 75% to 90% of them singletons. The material sequenced was CD8+ T cells from PBMCs. The receptors originated from a human donor with multiple sclerosis. Each CDR3 is given with its conserved first and last residue. A D gene is named only where the DNA matches it firmly. The size entry is marked missing in some rows and otherwise reads once, few, many or a size class.

TRBD2	16	TRBV20-1	TRBJ2-5	NA	CSARVGRTSGVETQYF	TGCAGTGCTAGAGTCGGGCGTACTAGCGGGGTCGAGACCCAGTACTTC
NA	15	TRBV12-3/TRBV12-4	TRBJ2-7	NA	CASELTGSSSYEQYF	TGTGCCAGCGAGCTGACGGGCAGTTCCTCCTACGAGCAGTACTTC
NA	14	TRBV19	TRBJ1-5	NA	CATSPVEGNQPQHF	TGTGCCACCAGCCCGGTGGAGGGCAATCAGCCCCAGCATTTT
NA	15	TRBV7-9	TRBJ1-2	NA	CASSSPLRANYGYTF	TGTGCCAGCAGCTCCCCCCTCAGGGCTAACTATGGCTACACCTTC
TRBD2	14	TRBV4-2	TRBJ2-7	once	CARGPLREVYEQYF	TGTGCCAGAGGGCCTCTGCGGGAGGTTTACGAGCAGTACTTC
NA	15	TRBV4-3	TRBJ2-3	NA	CASSQGSADTDTQYF	TGCGCCAGCAGCCAAGGCAGTGCGGACACAGATACGCAGTATTTT
NA	13	TRBV27	TRBJ1-1	NA	CASSPGGGPEAFF	TGTGCCAGCAGTCCGGGTGGGGGCCCTGAAGCTTTCTTT
TRBD1	15	TRBV5-1	TRBJ2-2	NA	CASSGWDRDTGELFF	TGCGCCAGCAGCGGATGGGACAGAGATACCGGGGAGCTGTTTTTT
NA	13	TRBV5-4	TRBJ2-7	NA	CASRYRGAYEQYF	TGTGCCAGCAGGTATAGGGGGGCCTACGAGCAGTACTTC
NA	13	TRBV7-9	TRBJ2-3	NA	CASSYPPADTQYF	TGTGCCAGCAGCTATCCACCCGCAGATACGCAGTATTTT
NA	15	TRBV6-1	TRBJ2-7	NA	CASSAQGGSSYEQYF	TGTGCCAGCAGTGCACAGGGGGGGAGCTCCTACGAGCAGTACTTC
TRBD1	13	TRBV29-1	TRBJ1-2	NA	CSARDSLSYGYTF	TGCAGCGCACGGGACAGTCTAAGCTATGGCTACACCTTC
NA	15	TRBV29-1	TRBJ1-2	NA	CSVDPGQLKRYGYTF	TGCAGCGTTGACCCCGGACAGCTTAAGCGGTATGGCTACACCTTC
NA	15	TRBV4-1	TRBJ2-5	NA	CASSQEGPDQETQYF	TGCGCCAGCAGCCAAGAAGGTCCAGACCAAGAGACCCAGTACTTC
TRBD2	16	TRBV6-6	TRBJ2-1	NA	CASSPFGGLGDNEQFF	TGTGCCAGCAGTCCGTTCGGAGGACTAGGTGACAATGAGCAGTTCTTC
NA	11	TRBV2	TRBJ1-1	NA	CASIRGTEAFF	TGTGCCAGCATCCGGGGGACTGAAGCTTTCTTT
NA	15	TRBV10-3	TRBJ2-5	NA	CAISPRALPRETQYF	TGTGCCATCAGCCCCCGGGCCCTACCACGGGAGACCCAGTACTTC
TRBD1	15	TRBV5-1	TRBJ2-3	NA	CASTLGTGLPDTQYF	TGCGCCAGCACCCTCGGGACAGGGTTACCAGATACGCAGTATTTT
NA	13	TRBV12-3/TRBV12-4	TRBJ2-7	NA	CASSYGLLYEQYF	TGTGCCAGCAGTTATGGACTTCTCTACGAGCAGTACTTC
TRBD2	15	TRBV6-4	TRBJ2-3	NA	CASSKGLAETDTQYF	TGTGCCAGCAGTAAGGGACTAGCGGAAACAGATACGCAGTATTTT
NA	14	TRBV25-1	TRBJ2-7	NA	CASSPTGSGYEQYF	TGTGCCAGCAGTCCGACAGGTAGCGGCTACGAGCAGTACTTC
NA	11	TRBV30	TRBJ1-1	NA	CAWSVPGTAFF	TGTGCCTGGAGTGTACCAGGGACGGCTTTCTTT
NA	15	TRBV4-3	TRBJ2-7	NA	CASSQVGGGLYEQYF	TGCGCCAGCAGCCAAGTGGGAGGGGGCCTCTACGAGCAGTACTTC
NA	14	TRBV6-2/TRBV6-3	TRBJ1-5	NA	CASSLGQHGQPQHF	TGTGCCAGCAGTCTCGGACAGCACGGGCAGCCCCAGCATTTT
NA	15	TRBV7-2	TRBJ1-6	NA	CASSLAGYSNSPLHF	TGTGCCAGCAGCTTAGCGGGGTATTCTAATTCACCCCTCCACTTT
TRBD1	14	TRBV6-2/TRBV6-3	TRBJ1-1	NA	CATLTGRMNTEAFF	TGTGCCACCCTGACAGGGCGGATGAACACTGAAGCTTTCTTT
NA	15	TRBV4-2	TRBJ1-5	NA	CASSQERYSNQPQHF	TGTGCCAGCAGCCAAGAGCGGTATAGCAATCAGCCCCAGCATTTT
NA	14	TRBV7-9	TRBJ1-5	NA	CASSLEGGNGPQHF	TGTGCCAGCAGCTTAGAGGGGGGTAACGGACCTCAGCATTTT
NA	14	TRBV2	TRBJ2-7	once	CASSAGVSSYEQYF	TGTGCCAGCAGTGCGGGGGTAAGCTCCTACGAGCAGTACTTC
NA	14	TRBV13	TRBJ1-1	NA	CASSFKLLNTEAFF	TGTGCCAGCAGCTTTAAGCTCTTGAACACTGAAGCTTTCTTT
TRBD2	16	TRBV28	TRBJ2-7	NA	CASSFRSGRALYEQYF	TGTGCCAGCAGTTTCCGTAGCGGGAGGGCCCTCTACGAGCAGTACTTC
NA	15	TRBV4-3	TRBJ2-7	once	CASSQGRDSTYEQYF	TGCGCCAGCAGCCAAGGCCGGGACTCAACCTACGAGCAGTACTTC
TRBD2	14	TRBV9	TRBJ2-7	NA	CASSPSGRAWEQYF	TGTGCCAGCAGTCCTAGCGGGAGGGCCTGGGAGCAGTACTTC
NA	13	TRBV19	TRBJ2-1	NA	CASSIAGVDEQFF	TGTGCCAGTAGTATAGCTGGAGTCGATGAGCAGTTCTTC